The TCR beta chain under discussion was sequenced for a study of blood T cell repertoires in COVID-19. About the research overall: Some COVID-19 samples were acute and others convalescent; all came from the United States, Italy and Spain. Sources were T cells, B-cell-depleted T cells, or PBMCs; the material itself was cDNA or gDNA.

CDR3 length: 13 amino acids. Germline-derived CDR1 and CDR2 are SNHLY and FYNNEI. The trim removed 5 bases at V and 5 bases at J, leaving 4 bases unmatched. TCRdb's table, derived via immunoSEQ multiplex PCR, lists solely in-frame clones and lacks some. This sample has approximately 70,000 clones, with 86% found just once. The TCR was taken from a woman in her fifties or sixties with acute or convalescent COVID-19. This chain connects TRBV2 to TRBJ2-7; 9 bases agree with TRBD1. Input material: peripheral blood. CDR3 residues: CASSLGQGHEQYF. The CDR3 DNA reads as TGTGCCAGCAGTCTGGGACAGGGCCACGAGCAGTACTTC.